These T cell receptor beta chains were read from a single sample in a study of OX40 agonist ivuxolimab in advanced cancers. Generated by immunoSEQ multiplex PCR, the TCRdb table keeps only in-frame clones and is missing some. The data show some 64,000 clones, approximately 91% seen once. This specimen consisted of CD4+ or CD8+ T cells sorted from blood, obtained in a trial of the OX40 agonist ivuxolimab. These receptors were taken from an adult with an advanced solid tumor such as melanoma, head and neck, liver or kidney cancer. CDR3s include the opening cysteine and the closing phenylalanine or tryptophan. The D gene is left open where the match is weak. Where a row states a size, it is once, few, many or the class of an expanded clone; other rows omit it.

clone_size,j_call,v_call,d_call,cdr3_aa,cdr3_nt
.,TRBJ2-7,TRBV11-1,.,CASSGAYEQYF,TGTGCCAGCAGCGGAGCCTACGAGCAGTACTTC
.,TRBJ2-7,TRBV11-1,TRBD1,CASSSRLGGAHEQYF,TGTGCCAGCAGCTCCCGGTTAGGGGGCGCGCACGAGCAGTACTTC
.,TRBJ1-2,TRBV7-8,.,CASSLRSGDGYTF,TGTGCCAGCAGCTTAAGATCAGGGGATGGCTACACCTTC
.,TRBJ1-5,TRBV30,TRBD1,CAWSPPGQGYQPQHF,TGTGCCTGGAGTCCGCCGGGACAGGGGTATCAGCCCCAGCATTTT
few,TRBJ2-7,TRBV7-8,.,CASSTLRQSEQYF,TGTGCCAGCAGCACCCTGAGACAGTCCGAGCAGTACTTC
.,TRBJ1-5,TRBV27,.,CASSLDGTWDQPQHF,TGTGCCAGCAGTTTAGACGGGACGTGGGATCAGCCCCAGCATTTT
.,TRBJ1-1,TRBV27,.,CASSFSGWDTEAFF,TGTGCCAGCAGTTTTTCAGGGTGGGACACTGAAGCTTTCTTT
.,TRBJ1-2,TRBV29-1,.,CSVQNRLDYGYTF,TGCAGCGTGCAGAATCGCCTGGACTATGGCTACACCTTC
.,TRBJ1-1,TRBV28,.,CASSDWAGVNTEAFF,TGTGCCAGCAGTGACTGGGCAGGGGTGAACACTGAAGCTTTCTTT
once,TRBJ2-7,TRBV5-4,.,CASSGGPTPPYF,TGTGCCAGCAGCGGGGGACCCACTCCCCCGTACTTC
.,TRBJ1-2,TRBV7-9,TRBD1,CASSLGTGGYTF,TGTGCCAGCAGCTTAGGGACAGGCGGCTACACCTTC
.,TRBJ1-2,TRBV4-1,.,CASSHSGGGDRGYTF,TGCGCCAGCAGCCATTCAGGAGGCGGGGACCGGGGCTACACCTTC
.,TRBJ2-5,TRBV4-1,TRBD2,CASSHAGLAVLGETQYF,TGCGCCAGCAGCCACGCGGGACTAGCTGTTTTGGGGGAGACCCAGTACTTC
.,TRBJ2-1,TRBV27,TRBD2,CASSSTRPPILAGGQNNEQFF,TGTGCCAGCAGTTCGACCCGTCCCCCTATTCTAGCGGGAGGACAAAACAATGAGCAGTTCTTC
.,TRBJ2-5,TRBV19,.,CASKPWYQETQYF,TGTGCCAGTAAACCCTGGTACCAAGAGACCCAGTACTTC
.,TRBJ1-2,TRBV7-9,.,CASSEKAAGRPAGYTF,TGTGCCAGCAGCGAGAAAGCCGCGGGACGCCCGGCGGGCTACACCTTC
.,TRBJ2-3,TRBV9,.,CASSVAGTTDTQYF,TGTGCCAGCAGCGTAGCAGGGACCACAGATACGCAGTATTTT
.,TRBJ2-1,TRBV9,.,CASSVEGSHNEQFF,TGTGCCAGCAGCGTAGAAGGTAGCCACAATGAGCAGTTCTTC
.,TRBJ2-6,TRBV7-9,TRBD1,CASSLPSTGAGANVLTF,TGTGCCAGCAGCCTTCCAAGCACAGGGGCTGGGGCCAACGTCCTGACTTTC
.,TRBJ2-5,TRBV7-7,.,CASSARDRGQETQYF,TGTGCTAGCAGCGCGAGGGACCGCGGACAAGAGACCCAGTACTTC
.,TRBJ2-7,TRBV30,.,CACEPGERPYEQYF,TGTGCCTGTGAGCCGGGAGAGAGACCGTACGAGCAGTACTTC
few,TRBJ2-2,TRBV21-1,.,CASSKAASVTNTGELFF,TGTGCCAGCAGCAAAGCGGCAAGCGTTACGAACACCGGGGAGCTGTTTTTT
.,TRBJ2-7,TRBV7-2,.,CASSLGISYEQYF,TGTGCCAGCAGCTTAGGGATCTCCTACGAGCAGTACTTC
.,TRBJ2-5,TRBV5-4,.,CASSGTTENFQETQYF,TGTGCCAGCAGCGGAACCACAGAGAACTTCCAAGAGACCCAGTACTTC
.,TRBJ2-7,TRBV7-8,.,CASSLRRRAYEQYF,TGTGCCAGCAGCTTACGAAGGAGGGCCTACGAGCAGTACTTC
.,TRBJ2-7,TRBV30,.,CAWSVFGQTSSYEQYF,TGTGCCTGGAGTGTATTCGGTCAGACGAGCTCCTACGAGCAGTACTTC
.,TRBJ2-7,TRBV28,TRBD1,CASSRHDRGLIYEQYF,TGTGCCAGCAGTCGCCATGACAGGGGATTAATCTACGAGCAGTACTTC
.,TRBJ2-1,TRBV19,TRBD1,CASSIQGAFYNEQFF,TGTGCCAGTAGTATCCAGGGGGCTTTCTACAATGAGCAGTTCTTC
.,TRBJ2-3,TRBV19,TRBD1,CARKQGGTQYF,TGTGCCAGGAAACAGGGGGGTACGCAGTATTTT
.,TRBJ2-7,TRBV19,.,CASSPGGYEQYF,TGTGCCAGTAGTCCAGGCGGCTACGAGCAGTACTTC
.,TRBJ2-3,TRBV5-1,.,CASSHTPTDTQYF,TGCGCCAGCAGCCACACACCCACAGATACGCAGTATTTT
once,TRBJ1-6,TRBV7-9,.,CASSLTGSNSPLHF,TGTGCCAGCAGCTTAACAGGGAGCAATTCACCCCTCCACTTT
.,TRBJ2-1,TRBV11-2,.,CASSAAGPLNLNEQFF,TGTGCCAGCAGCGCAGCAGGGCCCCTAAATCTTAATGAGCAGTTCTTC
.,TRBJ2-2,TRBV11-2,.,CASSFTGSDTGELFF,TGTGCCAGCAGCTTTACAGGGTCGGACACCGGGGAGCTGTTTTTT
.,TRBJ1-5,TRBV27,.,CASSLGSNQPQHF,TGTGCCAGCAGTTTGGGCTCAAATCAGCCCCAGCATTTT
.,TRBJ1-2,TRBV12-2,.,CASRLENGNYGYTF,TGTGCAAGTCGCTTAGAGAACGGGAACTATGGCTACACCTTC
.,TRBJ1-2,TRBV27,.,CASSSTREMSNYGYTF,TGTGCCAGCAGTTCTACCAGGGAAATGTCGAACTATGGCTACACCTTC
.,TRBJ1-2,TRBV13,TRBD1,CASSTDYRLMDRNYGYTF,TGTGCCAGCAGTACCGATTACCGGCTAATGGACAGGAACTATGGCTACACCTTC
.,TRBJ2-7,TRBV5-8,.,CASSLAPWSSYEQYF,TGTGCCAGCAGCTTGGCCCCTTGGAGCTCCTACGAGCAGTACTTC
.,TRBJ2-1,TRBV9,TRBD2,CASSPRPGLVGHEQFF,TGTGCCAGCAGCCCGAGACCCGGACTAGTGGGACATGAGCAGTTCTTC
.,TRBJ1-1,TRBV27,.,CASSPLAGQNTEAFF,TGTGCCAGCAGTCCATTGGCGGGGCAGAACACTGAAGCTTTCTTT
.,TRBJ2-7,TRBV28,TRBD2,CASRTTVVAGDYEQYF,TGTGCCAGCAGGACAACGGTGGTTGCGGGAGACTACGAGCAGTACTTC
.,TRBJ2-7,TRBV19,TRBD1,CASSSTGAAGEQYF,TGTGCCAGTTCCTCCACAGGGGCCGCCGGGGAGCAGTACTTC
.,TRBJ2-7,TRBV4-2,.,CASSQDRGRASDEQYF,TGTGCCAGCAGCCAAGATAGGGGCAGGGCAAGCGACGAGCAGTACTTC
.,TRBJ2-7,TRBV5-1,TRBD1,CASSLVGDSSYEQYF,TGCGCCAGCAGCTTGGTCGGGGACAGTTCCTACGAGCAGTACTTC
few,TRBJ2-2,TRBV7-7,.,CASSLSSYGELFF,TGTGCTAGCAGCTTATCCTCGTACGGGGAGCTGTTTTTT
.,TRBJ2-7,TRBV27,TRBD1,CASSLGQGAFEQYF,TGTGCCAGCAGTCTGGGACAGGGAGCTTTCGAGCAGTACTTC
.,TRBJ2-2,TRBV5-1,.,CASSSTPPGELFF,TGCGCCAGCAGCTCGACCCCGCCCGGGGAGCTGTTTTTT
.,TRBJ2-2,TRBV27,TRBD2,CASRREPGELFF,TGTGCCAGCAGGCGGGAGCCCGGGGAGCTGTTTTTT
.,TRBJ2-5,TRBV21-1,.,CASSPQGKETQYF,TGTGCCAGCAGCCCTCAGGGGAAGGAGACCCAGTACTTC
.,TRBJ2-7,TRBV18,.,CASSPPGIYEQYF,TGTGCCAGCTCACCCCCCGGAATCTACGAGCAGTACTTC
.,TRBJ2-7,TRBV5-1,.,CASRARTDYEQYF,TGCGCCAGCAGAGCGCGGACGGACTACGAGCAGTACTTC
.,TRBJ2-1,TRBV7-9,TRBD2,CASRGREGYNEQFF,TGTGCCAGCCGAGGGCGGGAGGGGTACAATGAGCAGTTCTTC
.,TRBJ2-1,TRBV9,.,CASSPREDEQFF,TGTGCCAGCAGCCCTCGGGAAGATGAGCAGTTCTTC
.,TRBJ1-2,TRBV19,.,CASSILHLPGYGYTF,TGTGCCAGTAGTATCCTACATTTGCCGGGCTATGGCTACACCTTC